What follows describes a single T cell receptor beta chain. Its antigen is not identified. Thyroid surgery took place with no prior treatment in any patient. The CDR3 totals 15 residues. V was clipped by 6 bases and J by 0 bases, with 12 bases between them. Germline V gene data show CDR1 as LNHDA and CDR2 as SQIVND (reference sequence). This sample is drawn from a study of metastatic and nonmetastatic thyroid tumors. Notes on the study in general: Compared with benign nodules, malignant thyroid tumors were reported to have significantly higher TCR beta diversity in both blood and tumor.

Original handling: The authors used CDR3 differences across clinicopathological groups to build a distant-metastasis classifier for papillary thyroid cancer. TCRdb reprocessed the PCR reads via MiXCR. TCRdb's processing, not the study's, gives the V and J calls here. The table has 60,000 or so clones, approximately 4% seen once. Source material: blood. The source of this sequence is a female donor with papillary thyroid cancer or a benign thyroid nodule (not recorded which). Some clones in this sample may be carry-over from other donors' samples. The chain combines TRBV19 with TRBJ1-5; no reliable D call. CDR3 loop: CASSEESFSNQPQHF. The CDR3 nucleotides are TGTGCCAGTAGCGAAGAGTCGTTTAGCAATCAGCCCCAGCATTTT.